This T cell receptor beta chain emerged from a study of cytomegalovirus exposure and HLA in healthy donors. Per germline, CDR1 GTSNPN and CDR2 SVGIG (reference sequence). The CDR3 runs to 15 residues. V lost 3 bases and J lost 0, with 11 bases in between. A multiplex PCR was run with 60 Vbeta primers and 13 Jbeta primers. Data came from immunoSEQ multiplex PCR; TCRdb stores just in-frame clones and leaves some out. Seen here are more than 95,000 clones, about 78% observed once, and the top ten hold 1.3%. This rearrangement joins TRBV30 to TRBJ1-4; tentative D call: TRBD1 (5 bases). Sequenced input: PBMCs. This clonotype was obtained from a man aged 25 to 45 in good health and CMV-seronegative. CDR3 region: CAWSSLGATNEKLFF. Written as DNA, the CDR3 is TGTGCCTGGAGCAGTCTAGGGGCAACTAATGAAAAACTGTTTTTT.